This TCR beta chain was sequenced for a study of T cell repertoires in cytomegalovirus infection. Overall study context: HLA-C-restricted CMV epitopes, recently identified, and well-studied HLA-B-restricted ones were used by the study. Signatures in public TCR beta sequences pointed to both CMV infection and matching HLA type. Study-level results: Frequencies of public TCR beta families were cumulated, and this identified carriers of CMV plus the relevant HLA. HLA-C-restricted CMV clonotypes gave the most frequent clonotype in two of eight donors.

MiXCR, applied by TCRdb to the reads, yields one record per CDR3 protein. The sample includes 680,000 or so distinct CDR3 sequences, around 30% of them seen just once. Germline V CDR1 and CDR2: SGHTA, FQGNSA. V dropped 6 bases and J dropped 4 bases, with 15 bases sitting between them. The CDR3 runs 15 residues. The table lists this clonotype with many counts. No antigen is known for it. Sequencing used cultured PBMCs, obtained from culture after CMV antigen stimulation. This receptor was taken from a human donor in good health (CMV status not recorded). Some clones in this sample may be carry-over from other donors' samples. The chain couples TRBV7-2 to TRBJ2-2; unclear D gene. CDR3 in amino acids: CASRQQYLSTGELFF. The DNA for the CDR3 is TGTGCCAGCAGGCAACAGTACCTAAGCACCGGGGAGCTGTTTTTT.